This paragraph reports one TCR beta chain. The antigen is unknown. This entry belongs to a study of T cell responses to AZD1222 COVID-19 vaccine. The table came from immunoSEQ multiplex PCR; TCRdb's copy has only in-frame clones and leaves some out. Here the sample spans about 170,000 clones, around 88% being singletons. The study, taken as a whole, reports: Without day 14 samples, only post-peak T cell repertoires were studied.

From germline, CDR1 is SNHLY and CDR2 FYNNEI. This CDR3 spans 13 amino acids. Trimming pared 8 bases from V and 0 bases from J, leaving 10 bases between. The receptor comes from an adult who received the AZD1222 COVID-19 vaccine. The rearrangement joins TRBV2 to TRBJ1-2, with D uncertain. This specimen consisted of peripheral blood, obtained 28 days after the second AZD1222 dose. The CDR3, as DNA: TGTGCCAGCCGCAGGACGACTAACTATGGCTACACCTTC. It codes for CASRRTTNYGYTF.